Here is one T cell receptor (beta chain) with its context. Its target is unknown. This record comes from a study of cytomegalovirus exposure and HLA in healthy donors. Study-wide results and limits: 87-base-pair reads could not separate some V segments, including TRBV6-2 and TRBV6-3. TCR beta chains numbering 150 to 200 were designated cytomegalovirus-associated. Using a false discovery rate of 0.05, a later analysis showed that about 16,000 TCR beta sequences were associated with HLA alleles. A later analysis showed HLA-associated TCR beta chains outstripping equally common others in clonal expansion.

The primer mix had 60 Vbeta and 13 Jbeta primers. Measured with immunoSEQ multiplex PCR; TCRdb has only the in-frame clones, and not every one. The data show roughly 100,000 clones, around 9.1% seen once. Germline V gene sequence: CDR1 ENHRY, CDR2 SYGVKD. The J segment lost 4 bases and the V segment lost 6 bases, leaving 9 bases of the junction unmatched. The CDR3 sequence is 15 residues long. What was sequenced was PBMCs. The sequence was collected from a man aged 35-49 years in good health and CMV-seropositive. This sequence joins TRBV10-3 and TRBJ1-1; 9 nucleotides agree with TRBD1. The CDR3 protein is CAIRRQGELGTEAFF. Written as DNA, the CDR3 is TGTGCCATCAGGCGACAGGGGGAATTAGGCACTGAAGCTTTCTTT.